One T cell receptor beta chain is described in this entry. The antigen remains unidentified. The sample originates from a study of high-grade serous ovarian cancer treatment subgroups. Study conclusions and caveats: Only CDR3 was analyzed; CDR1 and CDR2 were not. Different patients shared almost no repertoire; same-patient tumors shared about 0.095 to 0.85.

Germline lookup yields CDR1 MNHEY and CDR2 SVGAGI. V shed 8 bases, J shed 5 bases, and the junction held 12 bases outside the gene matches. The CDR3 has 15 amino acids. Tumor tissue was taken before any definitive surgery or chemotherapy was given. Using immunoSEQ multiplex PCR, the repertoire was profiled, and TCRdb retains in-frame clones only, with some absent. The sample holds about 30,000 clones, approximately 79% seen once. The TCR originated in a human donor with high-grade serous ovarian cancer. Sequenced sample: tumor tissue. This chain links TRBV6-5 with TRBJ2-1, with 7 bases fitting TRBD1. The CDR3 loop reads CASAPTGIKNNEQFF. CDR3 bases: TGTGCCAGCGCCCCGACAGGGATCAAGAACAATGAGCAGTTCTTC.